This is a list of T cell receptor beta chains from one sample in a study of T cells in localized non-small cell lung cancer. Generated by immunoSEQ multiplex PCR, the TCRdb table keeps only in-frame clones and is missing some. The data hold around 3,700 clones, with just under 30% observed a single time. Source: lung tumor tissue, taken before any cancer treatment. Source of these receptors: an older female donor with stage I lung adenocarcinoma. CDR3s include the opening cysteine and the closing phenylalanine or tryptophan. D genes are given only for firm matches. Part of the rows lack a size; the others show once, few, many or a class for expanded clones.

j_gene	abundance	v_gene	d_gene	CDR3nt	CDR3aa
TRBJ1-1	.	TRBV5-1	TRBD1	TGCGCCAGCAGCTTGGCGACAGGGGATGGGACTGAAGCTTTCTTT	CASSLATGDGTEAFF
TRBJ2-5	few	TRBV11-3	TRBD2	TGTGCCAGCAACTCCTATGCTAGCGGGGGGGCTGGGGAGACCCAGTACTTC	CASNSYASGGAGETQYF
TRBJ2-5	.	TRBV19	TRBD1	TGTGCCAGTAGCGACAGGGGGCAAGAGACCCAGTACTTC	CASSDRGQETQYF
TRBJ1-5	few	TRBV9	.	TGTGCCAGCAGTGGGGGAGGGACCTTCAATCAGCCCCAGCATTTT	CASSGGGTFNQPQHF
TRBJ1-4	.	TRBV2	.	TGTGCCAGCAAAGGGGATAATGAAAAACTGTTTTTT	CASKGDNEKLFF
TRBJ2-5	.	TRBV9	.	TGTGCCAGCAGCTTATCGACTAGCCAAGAGACCCAGTACTTC	CASSLSTSQETQYF
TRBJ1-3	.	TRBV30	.	TGTGCCTGGAGTCCCCGGGGGCCCGGCACCATATATTTT	CAWSPRGPGTIYF
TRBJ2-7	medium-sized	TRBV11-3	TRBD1	TGTGCCAGCAGCTTGGGCAGGGGGCTTGGGCGTTCCTACGAGCAGTACTTC	CASSLGRGLGRSYEQYF
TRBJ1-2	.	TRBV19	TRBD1	TGTGCCAGTAGTATAGACCTGGACAGGGGCTATGGCTACACCTTC	CASSIDLDRGYGYTF
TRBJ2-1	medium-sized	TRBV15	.	TGTGCCACCAGCAGAGAAATGAGCCGGGCGGATGAGCAGTTCTTC	CATSREMSRADEQFF
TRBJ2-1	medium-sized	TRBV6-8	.	TGTGCCAGCAGTGACTCTGATACCTCAGCAGAGCAGTTCTTC	CASSDSDTSAEQFF
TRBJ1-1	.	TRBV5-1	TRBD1	TGCGCCAGCAAACCGGGACAGGGGGCCGGGTCGACGAACACTGAAGCTTTCTTT	CASKPGQGAGSTNTEAFF
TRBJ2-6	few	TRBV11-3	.	TGTGCCAGCAGCTTTTGGGATCCTGGGGCCAACGTCCTGACTTTC	CASSFWDPGANVLTF
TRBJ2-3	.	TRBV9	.	TGTGCCAGCAGCGCAGGACACACAGATACGCAGTATTTT	CASSAGHTDTQYF
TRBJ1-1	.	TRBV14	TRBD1	TGTGCCAGCAGCCAAGATCTTGGACAGGGGAGTACTGAAGCTTTCTTT	CASSQDLGQGSTEAFF
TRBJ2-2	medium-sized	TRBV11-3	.	TGTGCCAGCGGGGTTAGGACAGCGAACACCGGGGAGCTGTTTTTT	CASGVRTANTGELFF
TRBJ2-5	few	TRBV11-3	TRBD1	TGTGCCAGCAGCAGGGACAGGGCACAAGAGACCCAGTACTTC	CASSRDRAQETQYF
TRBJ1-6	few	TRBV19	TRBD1	TGTGCCTCGGGACAGGGATCCCCACCCCTCCACTTT	CASGQGSPPLHF
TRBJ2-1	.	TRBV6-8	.	TGTGCCAGCAGTTTCGGGCCGATCAGGGGTAATGAGCAGTTCTTC	CASSFGPIRGNEQFF
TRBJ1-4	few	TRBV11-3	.	TGTGCCAGCAGCCCCGGGGCAGGACCTTTAGGAAAACTGTTTTTT	CASSPGAGPLGKLFF
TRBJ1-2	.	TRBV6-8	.	TGTGCCAGCAGTTTCTCGACAGCAAACGGCTACACCTTC	CASSFSTANGYTF
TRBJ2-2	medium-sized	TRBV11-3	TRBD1	TGTGCCAGCAGCCGACAGGGCGGTAACACCGGGGAGCTGTTTTTT	CASSRQGGNTGELFF
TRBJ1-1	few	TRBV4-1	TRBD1	TGCGCCAGCAGCCAAACGACAGGGATTACTGAAGCTTTCTTT	CASSQTTGITEAFF
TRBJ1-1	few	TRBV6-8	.	TGTGCCAGCACTAAAAGGGCGGGGGGCACTGAAGCTTTCTTT	CASTKRAGGTEAFF